These 17 T cell receptor beta chains came from one sample sequenced in a study of CXCR3-negative and CXCR3-positive naive CD8 T cells. 5' RACE that incorporated UMI labels was used to prepare the TRB cDNA libraries. After re-calling the 5' RACE reads, TCRdb lists one entry per CDR3 protein, DNA absent. The sample yields 130,000 or so distinct CDR3 sequences, of which the top ten take up 0.25% to 0.35%. Sequences were obtained from naive CXCR3- CD8+ T cells from blood. Subset denoted: CD45RO-CCR7+CD27+CD95- naive CD8+ T cells lacking CXCR3 (TNR3-). These receptors came from a human donor in good health. Some clones in this sample may be carry-over from other donors' samples.

The gene calls are TRBV7-9 and TRBJ2-1; without DNA, the TCRdb call of TRBD1 cannot be checked. Looked up from germline, CDR1 is SEHNR and CDR2 is FQNEAQ (reference sequence). The CDR3 contains 17 residues. The CDR3 here is CASSPGTGGARDNEQFF.

The gene calls are TRBV6-5 and TRBJ2-1. Germline V gene sequence: CDR1 MNHEY, CDR2 SVGAGI. The CDR3 is made up of 15 amino acids. This chain's CDR3 is CASSYRGSSYNEQFF.

The genes are TRBV4-3 and TRBJ1-1; TCRdb's assignment of TRBD1 cannot be checked, as there is no DNA. CDR1 LGHNA and CDR2 YSLEER come from the germline V gene. The CDR3 length is 13 residues. Here the CDR3 reads CASSQDWGSEAFF.

V usage is TRBV2 and J usage is TRBJ1-2; with no DNA, the TCRdb D assignment of TRBD1 cannot be verified. The CDR3 covers 14 residues. Germline lookup yields CDR1 SNHLY and CDR2 FYNNEI. The CDR3 protein is CASSDGQGADGYTF. Full variable domain (remainder filled in from reference TRBV2 and TRBJ1-2): EPEVTQTPSHQVTQMGQEVILRCVPISNHLYFYWYRQILGQKVEFLVSFYNNEISEKSEIFDDQFSVERPDGSNFTLKIRSTKLEDSAMYFCASSDGQGADGYTFGSGTRLTVV.

The chain is built from TRBV20-1 and TRBJ2-1; checking the TCRdb D call of TRBD1 is not possible without DNA. The CDR3 sequence is 19 residues long. Germline V gene sequence: CDR1 DFQATT, CDR2 SNEGSKA (reference sequence). The CDR3 sequence: CSAREVRVTAGTTHDEQFF.

The chain employs TRBV11-2 and TRBJ2-1; TCRdb returns TRBD1, unconfirmable since there is no DNA. The CDR3 runs to 19 residues. Germline V gives CDR1 SGHAT, CDR2 FQNNGV. The CDR3 region is CASSLSTGGYLLPYNEQFF.

The rearrangement uses TRBV4-3 and TRBJ1-6; lacking DNA, the TRBD1 call made by TCRdb goes unchecked. The CDR3 loop spans 18 amino acids. CDR1 is LGHNA and CDR2 is YSLEER in the germline V gene. The CDR3: CASSPTALLTNYNSPLHF.

The chain couples TRBV19 to TRBJ1-6; the TCRdb call, TRBD1, lacks DNA for checking. The germline CDR1 and CDR2 sequences are LNHDA and SQIVND (reference sequence). The CDR3 extends over 17 amino acids. The CDR3 loop is CASSATGDSSYNSPLHF.

V gene TRBV5-1 combines with J gene TRBJ2-1; TCRdb's D call, TRBD2, is unchecked because there is no DNA. CDR1 and CDR2 (germline): SGHRS, YFSETQ. The CDR3 is 14 amino acids. CDR3 sequence: CASRRAGNYNEQFF.

The chain employs TRBV5-1 and TRBJ2-1; TCRdb's D gene call, TRBD2, goes unchecked for lack of DNA. The CDR3 is made up of 16 amino acids. Germline-derived CDR1 and CDR2 are SGHRS and YFSETQ. The CDR3: CASSLSGSRSYNEQFF.

This chain joins TRBV11-2 and TRBJ2-4; checking the TCRdb D call of TRBD2 is not possible without DNA. The CDR3 totals 14 residues. Per the germline V gene, CDR1 is SGHAT and CDR2 is FQNNGV. The CDR3 sequence: CASSFAGLANIQYF.

The V call is TRBV7-6, the J call TRBJ1-1; as DNA is missing, the TRBD1 call by TCRdb cannot be tested. CDR3 size: 13 residues. CDR1 is SGHVS, CDR2 FNYEAQ, per germline. The CDR3 region is CASSFAGGTEAFF.

The chain links TRBV4-3 to TRBJ2-3. This CDR3 has 15 amino acids. Germline lookup yields CDR1 LGHNA and CDR2 YSLEER. CDR3 protein: CASSQGELRTDTQYF.

This chain joins TRBV12-3 or TRBV12-4 and TRBJ2-2; as DNA is missing, the TRBD2 call by TCRdb cannot be tested. CDR3 length: 17 amino acids. CDR3 protein: CASRSPLTRASTGELFF.

The chain links TRBV29-1 to TRBJ1-2; no DNA is available, so the TRBD1 call from TCRdb remains unchecked. The CDR3 contains 13 residues. CDR1 SQVTM and CDR2 ANQGSEA come from the germline V gene. The CDR3 protein is CSVLPDRASGYTF.

The V call is TRBV27, the J call TRBJ2-7; TCRdb designates TRBD1, a call that cannot be tested without DNA. This CDR3 has 15 residues. From germline, CDR1 is MNHEY and CDR2 SMNVEV (reference sequence). The CDR3: CASSTSWGGQNEQYF.

The chain uses TRBV5-1 and TRBJ2-7; TCRdb proposes TRBD1, but this gene call is untestable without DNA. The CDR3 length is 16 residues. Germline loops: CDR1 SGHRS, CDR2 YFSETQ. CDR3 region: CASSDRWGQGAYEQYF. The full variable domain, rest sourced from reference TRBV5-1 and TRBJ2-7, is KAGVTQTPRYLIKTRGQQVTLSCSPISGHRSVSWYQQTPGQGLQFLFEYFSETQRNKGNFPGRFSGRQFSNSRSEMNVSTLELGDSALYLCASSDRWGQGAYEQYFGPGTRLTVT.